Each of the 22 T cell receptor beta chains below was sequenced from the same sample in a study of beta chain bispecific antibodies for T cell cancers. Each CDR3 protein gets one entry after TCRdb re-called the 5' RACE reads with MiXCR. Among over 20,000 distinct CDR3 sequences listed, under 3% were seen once. For these receptors, no antigen is known. Study-level findings and limits: Normal T cells contributed less of the targeted TRBV signal than the leukemia cells did.

T cells were expanded from blood mononuclear cells for around three days with anti-CD3 OKT3 or CD3/CD28 beads. Sequencing was performed on healthy donor T cells cultured with leukemia cells. The receptors stem from a human donor in good health. Some clones in this sample may be carry-over from other donors' samples.

This clonotype was recorded at least ten times. The genes are TRBV27 and TRBJ1-1, with D possibly matching TRBD1 (5 bases). Germline V gene sequence: CDR1 MNHEY, CDR2 SMNVEV (reference sequence). The CDR3 is 13 residues long. V was trimmed by 5 bases and J by 7 bases, leaving 14 bases between them. In nucleotides, the CDR3 is TGTGCCAGCAGTAAGGGGTTATATTATGAAGCTTTCTTT. Translating gives CASSKGLYYEAFF.

This clonotype was detected only a few times. This chain joins TRBV4-1 and TRBJ1-5, with 7 nucleotides matching TRBD1. Looked up from germline, CDR1 is MGHRA and CDR2 is YSYEKL. This CDR3 contains 15 residues. Trimming took 0 bases from V and 1 from J; bases not matched to a gene: 0. CDR3 sequence: CASSQEGGSNQPQHF. The CDR3 region has the DNA TGCGCCAGCAGCCAAGAAGGGGGCAGCAATCAGCCCCAGCATTTT.

This clonotype was counted at least ten times. The V and J genes are TRBV20-1 and TRBJ2-1; D perhaps matches TRBD2 (6 bases). V was clipped by 2 bases and J by 8 bases, with 16 bases between them. CDR3 length: 14 amino acids. Germline V gives CDR1 DFQATT, CDR2 SNEGSKA (reference sequence). CDR3 coding DNA: TGCAGTGCTAGACCGACGACTAGTGAAGATGAGCAGTTCTTC. Translation: CSARPTTSEDEQFF.

V usage is TRBV27 and J usage is TRBJ2-1, with D perhaps given as TRBD1 or TRBD2 (5 bases each). The CDR3 contains 16 residues. Trimming pared 2 bases from V and 7 bases from J, leaving 18 bases between. CDR1 is MNHEY, CDR2 SMNVEV, per germline (reference sequence). CDR3 sequence: CASSLALGAPPNEQFF. The CDR3 DNA is TGTGCCAGCAGTTTAGCGCTCGGGGCCCCCCCAAATGAGCAGTTCTTC.

This clonotype was counted many times. The chain joins TRBV18 to TRBJ2-2; D remains ambiguous. Between the trimmed V and J ends, which lost 2 bases and 5 bases, there was a span of 9 bases. The length of the CDR3 is 14 residues. The germline gives CDR1 KGHSH, CDR2 LQKENI. CDR3 coding DNA: TGTGCCAGCTCACCAGGTCTGTTAACCGGGGAGCTGTTTTTT. This encodes CASSPGLLTGELFF.

By sample fraction, this clonotype is large. The rearrangement links TRBV7-6 to TRBJ2-2; D possibly corresponds to TRBD2 (7 bases). The CDR3 is 19 residues long. The germline V gene encodes CDR1 SGHVS and CDR2 FNYEAQ. V was shortened by 4 bases and J by 2 bases, with 23 bases between the two germline ends. The CDR3 nucleotides are TGTGCCAGCAGCTCCGGGATCGGGACGGGGGGCTTCAACACCGGGGAGCTGTTTTTT. Protein: CASSSGIGTGGFNTGELFF. The full variable domain, rest sourced from reference TRBV7-6 and TRBJ2-2, is GAGVSQSPRYKVTKRGQDVALRCDPISGHVSLYWYRQALGQGPEFLTYFNYEAQQDKSGLPNDRFSAERPEGSISTLTIQRTEQRDSAMYRCASSSGIGTGGFNTGELFFGEGSRLTVL.

This clonotype was seen many times. This chain uses TRBV12-3 or TRBV12-4 with TRBJ1-1; no reliable D call. Trimming stripped 2 bases from V and 3 bases from J, with 4 bases between. The CDR3 has 12 amino acids. The CDR3 spells CASSLWDTEAFF. The CDR3 DNA follows: TGTGCCAGCAGTTTATGGGACACTGAAGCTTTCTTT.

This clonotype was recorded many times. This rearrangement joins TRBV20-1 to TRBJ2-2, with D possibly being TRBD1 (5 bases). CDR1 and CDR2 from the germline V gene are DFQATT and SNEGSKA (reference sequence). V was trimmed by 5 bases and J by 4 bases, leaving 14 bases between them. The CDR3 has 14 residues. DNA of the CDR3: TGCAGTGCTCCAACCCCCGACAGCACCGGGGAGCTGTTTTTT. Its protein product is CSAPTPDSTGELFF.

This clonotype was picked up many times. The gene calls are TRBV29-1 and TRBJ2-7, with 8 bases that match TRBD1. This CDR3 spans 14 amino acids. The germline V gene encodes CDR1 SQVTM and CDR2 ANQGSEA. Losses at the gene ends were 6 bases for V and 2 bases for J; bases not matched to a gene: 9. The CDR3 nucleotides read TGCAGCGTGAGGGCTGGACAGGGAACCTACGAGCAGTACTTC. The encoded protein is CSVRAGQGTYEQYF.

Many counts were recorded for this clonotype. The CDR3 is CASSPMDRADTQYF. The CDR3 DNA is TGTGCCAGCAGTCCCATGGACAGGGCAGATACGCAGTATTTT. J is TRBJ2-3 and V is TRBV27; the match to TRBD1 covers 8 bases. The J segment lost 4 bases and the V segment lost 5 bases, leaving 5 bases of the junction unmatched. The CDR3 has 14 amino acids. CDR1 and CDR2 (germline): MNHEY, SMNVEV (reference sequence).

This clonotype was counted ten times or more. The V and J genes are TRBV5-6 and TRBJ1-2, with TRBD1 identical over 10 bases. Germline lookup yields CDR1 SGHDT and CDR2 YYEEEE. This CDR3 region has 13 residues. V gave up 5 bases and J gave up 10 bases; unmatched junction bases: 8. CDR3 protein: CASSPGTGAVYTF. The CDR3 nucleotides are TGTGCCAGCAGTCCCGGGACAGGGGCCGTCTACACCTTC.

The chain combines TRBV30 with TRBJ1-5; no firm D call. The CDR3 has 15 amino acids. Looked up from germline, CDR1 is GTSNPN and CDR2 is SVGIG (reference sequence). The germline V and J ends were trimmed by 0 bases and 1 base, with 10 bases remaining between them. CDR3 in amino acids: CAWSVQAGSNQPQHF. The CDR3 nucleotides read TGTGCCTGGAGTGTACAAGCTGGGAGCAATCAGCCCCAGCATTTT.

This clonotype was observed a few times. This sequence joins TRBV10-3 and TRBJ1-2; TRBD1 might be the D (5 bases). This CDR3 spans 14 amino acids. The germline V gene encodes CDR1 ENHRY and CDR2 SYGVKD. Between the trimmed V and J ends, which lost 3 bases and 5 bases, there was a span of 13 bases. CDR3 DNA: TGTGCCATCAGTGATCGGGACCGGAAGTATGGCTACACCTTC. This encodes CAISDRDRKYGYTF.

The chain recombines TRBV5-1 with TRBJ2-3; 7 bases align to TRBD1. Germline loops: CDR1 SGHRS, CDR2 YFSETQ. V trimming: 0 bases; J trimming: 2 bases; junction bases outside the gene matches: 9. The CDR3 runs 17 residues. The CDR3 here is CASSLVGRGRITDTQYF. Here the CDR3 DNA reads TGCGCCAGCAGCTTGGTCGGAAGGGGGCGTATCACAGATACGCAGTATTTT.

This clonotype appeared many times. V usage is TRBV20-1 and J usage is TRBJ2-5; TRBD2 aligns across 7 bases. Germline CDR1 DFQATT, CDR2 SNEGSKA (reference sequence). The ends lost 5 bases at V and 2 bases at J; junction bases unmatched: 11. The length of the CDR3 is 15 residues. CDR3 protein: CSAQRTRIPQETQYF. DNA for the CDR3: TGCAGTGCTCAACGGACTAGAATCCCTCAAGAGACCCAGTACTTC.

This clonotype was seen many times. The gene calls are TRBV11-2 and TRBJ2-7, with D possibly matching TRBD2 (6 bases). Germline V gene lookup returns CDR1 SGHAT and CDR2 FQNNGV. Trimming took off 5 bases at V and 0 bases at J, with 17 bases between the two ends. The CDR3 totals 16 residues. CDR3 sequence reads: CASSPAGVSGSYEQYF. CDR3 DNA: TGTGCCAGCAGCCCCGCCGGCGTTAGCGGCTCCTACGAGCAGTACTTC.

This clonotype was seen more than once but under ten times. The chain employs TRBV30 and TRBJ1-5; the D is unclear. V lost 5 bases and J 2 bases, leaving 25 bases between the germline ends. CDR3 length: 18 amino acids. The V gene's germline CDR1 is GTSNPN and CDR2 SVGIG (reference sequence). The DNA for the CDR3 is TGTGCCTGGGGAGACGGTTCCTTCGCCTTCGGGGGCAATCAGCCCCAGCATTTT. Protein: CAWGDGSFAFGGNQPQHF.

The V gene is TRBV3-1, the J gene TRBJ1-1, with D possibly matching TRBD1 (5 bases). The V and J ends lost 2 bases and 1 base respectively, with 8 bases between them. In germline, CDR1 is LGHDT, CDR2 YNNKEL (reference sequence). CDR3 size: 14 residues. The CDR3 reads CASSQMTENTEAFF. CDR3 nucleotide sequence: TGTGCCAGCAGCCAAATGACAGAGAACACTGAAGCTTTCTTT.

This clonotype was counted a few times. This sequence joins TRBV11-2 and TRBJ2-7; unclear D gene. V lost 7 bases, J lost 1 base, and 14 bases lay in between. The germline V gene has CDR1 SGHAT and CDR2 FQNNGV. The CDR3 has 14 residues. DNA for the CDR3: TGTGCCAGCAAAGGACGGGCAACTTCCTACGAGCAGTACTTC. Translated: CASKGRATSYEQYF.

This clonotype was seen many times. The chain combines TRBV11-2 with TRBJ2-5, with TRBD2 as a possible D gene (5 bases). Trimming pared 3 bases from V and 3 bases from J, leaving 8 bases between. CDR1 is SGHAT and CDR2 is FQNNGV in the germline V gene. The CDR3 runs to 13 residues. CDR3 region: CASSFWEKETQYF. The CDR3 nucleotides read TGTGCCAGCAGCTTCTGGGAGAAAGAGACCCAGTACTTC.

The rearrangement joins TRBV2 to TRBJ2-5; D is uncertain. This CDR3 comprises 12 residues. Germline assignment: CDR1 SNHLY and CDR2 FYNNEI. Trimming took off 3 bases at V and 5 bases at J, with 7 bases between the two ends. The CDR3 region has the DNA TGTGCCAGCAGTGATTACGGCGAGACCCAGTACTTC. Translation: CASSDYGETQYF. The full variable domain, completed using reference TRBV2 and TRBJ2-5, is EPEVTQTPSHQVTQMGQEVILRCVPISNHLYFYWYRQILGQKVEFLVSFYNNEISEKSEIFDDQFSVERPDGSNFTLKIRSTKLEDSAMYFCASSDYGETQYFGPGTRLLVL.

In this sample, this clonotype turned up many times. The J gene is TRBJ1-1, the V gene TRBV6-6; 10 bases are shared with TRBD1. CDR1 MNHNY and CDR2 SVGAGI come from the germline V gene (reference sequence). The ends lost 6 bases at V and 11 bases at J; junction bases unmatched: 9. This CDR3 is 13 amino acids long. The chain's CDR3 is CASSLTGGASAFF. DNA for the CDR3: TGTGCCAGCAGCCTGACAGGGGGCGCGTCGGCTTTCTTT.